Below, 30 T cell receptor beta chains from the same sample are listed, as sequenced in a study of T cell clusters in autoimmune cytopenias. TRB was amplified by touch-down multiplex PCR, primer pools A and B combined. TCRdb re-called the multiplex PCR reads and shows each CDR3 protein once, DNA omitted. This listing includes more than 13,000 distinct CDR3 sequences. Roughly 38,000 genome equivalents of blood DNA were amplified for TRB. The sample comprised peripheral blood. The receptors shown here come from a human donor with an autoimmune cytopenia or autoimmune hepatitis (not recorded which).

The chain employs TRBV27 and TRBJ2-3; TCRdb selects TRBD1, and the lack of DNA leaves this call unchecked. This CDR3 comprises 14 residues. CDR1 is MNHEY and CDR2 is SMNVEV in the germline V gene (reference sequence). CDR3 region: CASAPGGSTDTQYF.

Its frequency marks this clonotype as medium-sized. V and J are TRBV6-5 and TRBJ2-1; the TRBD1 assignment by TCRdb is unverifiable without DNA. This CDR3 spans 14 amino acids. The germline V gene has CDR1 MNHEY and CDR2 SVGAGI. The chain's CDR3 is CASSYGGTLNEQFF.

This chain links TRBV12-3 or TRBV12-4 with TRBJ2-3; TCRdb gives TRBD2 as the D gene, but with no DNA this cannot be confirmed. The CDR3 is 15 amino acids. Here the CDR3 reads CASSLGLVGWDTQYF.

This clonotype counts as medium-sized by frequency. The CDR3: CASSLDRVSYNEQFF. The J gene is TRBJ2-1, the V gene TRBV11-1. Per the germline V gene, CDR1 is SGHAT and CDR2 is FQDESV (reference sequence). The CDR3 has 15 amino acids.

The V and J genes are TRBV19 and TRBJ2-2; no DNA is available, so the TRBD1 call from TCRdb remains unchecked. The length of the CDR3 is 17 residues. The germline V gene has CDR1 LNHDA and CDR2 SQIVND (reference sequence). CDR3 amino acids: CASSIINRTGNTGELFF.

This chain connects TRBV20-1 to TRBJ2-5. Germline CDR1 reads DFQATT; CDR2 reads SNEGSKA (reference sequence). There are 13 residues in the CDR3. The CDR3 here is CSARVTVISEQYF.

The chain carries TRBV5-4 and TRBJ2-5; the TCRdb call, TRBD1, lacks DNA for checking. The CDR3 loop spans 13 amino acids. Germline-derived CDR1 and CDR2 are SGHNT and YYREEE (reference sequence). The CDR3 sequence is CASSLVQGETQYF.

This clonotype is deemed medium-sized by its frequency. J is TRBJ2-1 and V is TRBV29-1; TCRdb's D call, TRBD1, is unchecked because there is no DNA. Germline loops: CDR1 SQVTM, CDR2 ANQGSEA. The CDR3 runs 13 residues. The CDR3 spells CSVGGGTDNEQFF.

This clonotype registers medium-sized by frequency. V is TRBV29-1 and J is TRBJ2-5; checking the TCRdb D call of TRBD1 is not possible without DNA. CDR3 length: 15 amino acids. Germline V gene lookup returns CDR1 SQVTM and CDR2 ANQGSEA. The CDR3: CSVATGTGDTETQYF.

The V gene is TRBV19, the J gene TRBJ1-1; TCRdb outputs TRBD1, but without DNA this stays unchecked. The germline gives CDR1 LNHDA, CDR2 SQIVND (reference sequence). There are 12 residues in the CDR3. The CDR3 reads CASSGTGVEAFF.

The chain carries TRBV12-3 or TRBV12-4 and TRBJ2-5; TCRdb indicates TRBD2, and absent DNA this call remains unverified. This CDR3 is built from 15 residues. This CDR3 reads CASKSGSKGQETQYF.

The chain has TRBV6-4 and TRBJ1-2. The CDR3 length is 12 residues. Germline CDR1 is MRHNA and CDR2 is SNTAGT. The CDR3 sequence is CASSWTPYGYTF.

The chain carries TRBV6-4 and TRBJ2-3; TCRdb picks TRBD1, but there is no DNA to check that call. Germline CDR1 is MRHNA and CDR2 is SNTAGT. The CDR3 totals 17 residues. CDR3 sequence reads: CASSEDGQGSSTDTQYF.

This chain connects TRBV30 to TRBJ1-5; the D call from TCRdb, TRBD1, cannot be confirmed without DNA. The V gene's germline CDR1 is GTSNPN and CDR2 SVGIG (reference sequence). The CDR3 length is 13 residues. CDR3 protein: CAWSQGNNQPQHF.

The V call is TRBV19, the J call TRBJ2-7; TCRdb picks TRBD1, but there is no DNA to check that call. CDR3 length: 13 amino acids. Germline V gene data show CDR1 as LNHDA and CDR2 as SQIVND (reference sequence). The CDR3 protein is CASSRVGGREQYF. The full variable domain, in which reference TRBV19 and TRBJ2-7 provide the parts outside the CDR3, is DGGITQSPKYLFRKEGQNVTLSCEQNLNHDAMYWYRQDPGQGLRLIYYSQIVNDFQKGDIAEGYSVSREKKESFPLTVTSAQKNPTAFYLCASSRVGGREQYFGPGTRLTVT.

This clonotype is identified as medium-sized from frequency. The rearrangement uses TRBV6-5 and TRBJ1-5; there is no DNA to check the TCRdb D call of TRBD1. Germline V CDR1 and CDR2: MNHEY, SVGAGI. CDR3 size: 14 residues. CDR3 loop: CASRPGQGSQPQHF.

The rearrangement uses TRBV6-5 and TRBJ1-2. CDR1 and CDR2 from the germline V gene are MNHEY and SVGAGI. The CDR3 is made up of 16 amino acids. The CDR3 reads CASRGEGSGTHYGYTF.

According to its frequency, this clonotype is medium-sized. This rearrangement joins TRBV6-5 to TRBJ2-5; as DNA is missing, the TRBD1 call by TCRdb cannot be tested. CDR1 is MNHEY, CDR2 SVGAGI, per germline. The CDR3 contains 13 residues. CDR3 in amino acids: CASSYSGAGTQYF.

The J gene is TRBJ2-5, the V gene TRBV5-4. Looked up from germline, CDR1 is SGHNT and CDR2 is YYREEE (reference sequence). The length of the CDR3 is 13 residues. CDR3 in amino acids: CASSLADQETQYF.

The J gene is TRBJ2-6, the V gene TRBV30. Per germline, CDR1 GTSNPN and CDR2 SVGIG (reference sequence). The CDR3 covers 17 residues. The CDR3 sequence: CACPGMGTATGANVLTF. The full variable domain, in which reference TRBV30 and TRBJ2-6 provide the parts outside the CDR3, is SQTIHQWPATLVQPVGSPLSLECTVEGTSNPNLYWYRQAAGRGLQLLFYSVGIGQISSEVPQNLSASRPQDRQFILSSKKLLLSDSGFYLCACPGMGTATGANVLTFGAGSRLTVL.

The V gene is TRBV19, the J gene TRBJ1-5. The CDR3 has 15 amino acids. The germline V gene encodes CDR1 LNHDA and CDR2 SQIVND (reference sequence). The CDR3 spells CASSQFRNSNQPQHF.

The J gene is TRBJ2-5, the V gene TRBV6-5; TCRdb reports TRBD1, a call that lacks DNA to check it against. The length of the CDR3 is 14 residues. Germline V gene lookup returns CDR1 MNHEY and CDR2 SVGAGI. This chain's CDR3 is CAAGTAGSQETQYF.

CDR3 sequence reads: CASSDIGRTYEQYF. The genes are TRBV5-4 and TRBJ2-7; TCRdb names TRBD2, which stays unverified in the absence of DNA. This CDR3 region has 14 residues. The germline V gene has CDR1 SGHNT and CDR2 YYREEE (reference sequence).

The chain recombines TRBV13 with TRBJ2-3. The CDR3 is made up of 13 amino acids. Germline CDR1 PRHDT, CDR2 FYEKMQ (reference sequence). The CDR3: CASSLGVPDTQYF.

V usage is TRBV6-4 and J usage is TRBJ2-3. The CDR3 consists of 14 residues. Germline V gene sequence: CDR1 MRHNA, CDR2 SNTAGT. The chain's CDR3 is CASSYVGRTDTQYF.

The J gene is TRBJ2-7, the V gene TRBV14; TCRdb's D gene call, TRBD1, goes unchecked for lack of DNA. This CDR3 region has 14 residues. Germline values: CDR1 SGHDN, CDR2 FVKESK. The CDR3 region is CASSQRDTRSEQYF.

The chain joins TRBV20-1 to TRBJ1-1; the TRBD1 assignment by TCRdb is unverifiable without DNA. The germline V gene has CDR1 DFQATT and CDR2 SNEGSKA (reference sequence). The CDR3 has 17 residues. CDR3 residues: CSAREGQGGTWNTEAFF.

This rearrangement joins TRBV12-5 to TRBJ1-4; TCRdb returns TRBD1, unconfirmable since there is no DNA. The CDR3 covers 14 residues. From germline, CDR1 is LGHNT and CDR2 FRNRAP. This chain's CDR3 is CASGPDRANEKLFF.

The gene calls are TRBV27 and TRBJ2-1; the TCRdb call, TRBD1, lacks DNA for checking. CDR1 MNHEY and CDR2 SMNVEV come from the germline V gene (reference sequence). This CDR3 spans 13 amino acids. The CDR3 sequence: CASSLGGLIEQFF.

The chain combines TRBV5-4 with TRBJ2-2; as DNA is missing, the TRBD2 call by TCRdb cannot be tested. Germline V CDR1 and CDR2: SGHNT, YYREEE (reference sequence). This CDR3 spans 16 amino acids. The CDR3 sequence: CASSLASGRTTGELFF. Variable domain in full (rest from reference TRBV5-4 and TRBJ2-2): ETGVTQSPTHLIKTRGQQVTLRCSSQSGHNTVSWYQQALGQGPQFIFQYYREEENGRGNFPPRFSGLQFPNYSSELNVNALELDDSALYLCASSLASGRTTGELFFGEGSRLTVL.